Ten or more counts support the clone carrying this T cell receptor (beta chain). Its antigen remains unidentified. One entry per CDR3 protein results from TCRdb running MiXCR on the reads. The table lists nearly 550,000 distinct CDR3 sequences, about 15% of them singletons. These data belong to a study of T cell repertoires in cytomegalovirus infection. Study-wide results and caveats: The cumulative frequency of public TCR beta families distinguished individuals who carried CMV together with the relevant HLA.

CDR1 and CDR2 from the germline V gene are SGHTA and FQGNSA. CDR3 size: 11 residues. The V and J ends lost 3 bases and 6 bases respectively, with 5 bases between them. The chain combines TRBV7-2 with TRBJ1-1; D gene uncertain. The receptor comes from a human donor in good health (CMV status not recorded). Some clones in this sample may be carry-over from other donors' samples. The sequenced sample was CD8+ T cells from PBMCs. CDR3 sequence: CASSFGPEAFF. In DNA form, the CDR3 reads TGTGCCAGCAGCTTTGGCCCTGAAGCTTTCTTT.